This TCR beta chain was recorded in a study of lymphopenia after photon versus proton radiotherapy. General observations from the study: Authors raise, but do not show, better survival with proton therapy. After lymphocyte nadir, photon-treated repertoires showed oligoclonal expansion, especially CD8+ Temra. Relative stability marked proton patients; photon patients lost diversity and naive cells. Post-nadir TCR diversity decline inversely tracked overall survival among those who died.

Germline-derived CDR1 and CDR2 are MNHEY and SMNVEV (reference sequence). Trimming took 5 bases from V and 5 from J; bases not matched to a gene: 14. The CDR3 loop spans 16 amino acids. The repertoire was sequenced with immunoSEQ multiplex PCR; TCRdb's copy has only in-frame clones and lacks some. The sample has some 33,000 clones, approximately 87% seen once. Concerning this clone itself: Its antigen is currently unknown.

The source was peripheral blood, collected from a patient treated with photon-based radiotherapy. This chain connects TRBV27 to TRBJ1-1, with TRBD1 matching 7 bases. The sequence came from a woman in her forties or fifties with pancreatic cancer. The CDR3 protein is CASSQPPGGGGTEAFF. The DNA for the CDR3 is TGTGCCAGCAGTCAACCCCCAGGGGGTGGAGGGACTGAAGCTTTCTTT.